The present T cell receptor (beta chain) was sequenced within a study of post-analysis software for immune sequencing data (dated by TCRdb to between 2015 and 2016). Turning to the overall study: Recorded disease courses included relapsing-remitting, secondary progressive and progressive-relapsing multiple sclerosis, with some patients lacking subtype annotation. The multiple sclerosis patient repertoires were compared with 11 previously published healthy control repertoires from donors aged about 6 to 26 years. A subset of samples was prepared in parallel using single-end sample barcoding, then pooled and co-amplified after Illumina adapter ligation. Overall study results and their limits: Direct clustering with F measure revealed strong co-clustering of samples prepared in the same batch, which led to a batch-effect correction. Significantly higher frequencies in patients than in controls were found for five TRBV segments, including TRBV5-6, TRBV5-1 and TRBV20-1. Compared with controls, multiple sclerosis patients had significantly lower normalized Chao1 diversity, a finding suggesting substantial peripheral T-cell clonal expansion. The control group was slightly older than the multiple sclerosis patient group.

Receptor libraries were prepared by PCR. TCRdb shows the sequencer as Illumina HiSeq 2500. To reduce PCR and sequencing biases, unique molecular identifiers were incorporated into the TCR beta cDNA libraries. Approximately 500,000 cDNA molecules were obtained for every 1 to 10 million input T cells, so each molecule roughly corresponded to one T cell. Patient libraries were prepared and sequenced with the same protocol used for the earlier healthy control dataset. Samples belonging to the same batch were prepared together, multiplexed and sequenced on a shared HiSeq lane. On the authors' methods: Raw barcoded reads were processed with MIGEC, discarding single-read molecular identifier groups before consensus assembly and CDR3 extraction. Clonotype tables were post-analysed with VDJtools, and diversity was normalized by down-sampling all datasets to the smallest sample size. Repertoire overlap clustering matched CDR3 amino acid but not nucleotide sequences to correct batch-related cross-sample contamination. Starting from the raw public reads, TCRdb applied fastp trimming at Q25, assembled clones with MiXCR and retained in-frame beta chains. Duplicate CDR3 protein sequences are folded into a single record with the most common DNA and genes. In this record, the V and J calls reflect TCRdb's handling and not the investigators' own analysis. The sample contains hundreds of thousands of distinct CDR3 sequences, about 60% of them found a single time. Jointly, the top ten make up about 11% of the sample.

Points on this clonotype: This receptor's antigen is unknown. One base away there is no much larger clone; base qualities are not given.

TCR beta repertoires were profiled from peripheral blood of 10 to 15 young patients with multiple sclerosis to demonstrate the VDJtools post-analysis software. The patients with multiple sclerosis were children and adolescents between roughly 6 and 17 years of age. The CDR3 runs 13 amino acids, cysteine and phenylalanine included. Left in the record is the CDR3 DNA by itself, 39 bases read in frame from the first base. V and J are truncated by 3 bases and 2 bases respectively, leaving an intervening sequence of 8 bases. CDR1 MGHDK and CDR2 SYGVNS are derived from the germline V gene. Recombination joined TRBV25-1 with TRBJ2-7; the D gene remains uncertain. This clonotype was sampled from a girl aged 2 to 10 with multiple sclerosis. The sample was blood. The nucleotide sequence is TGTGCCAGCAGTGACCCCGGAACCTACGAGCAGTACTTC. The translation is CASSDPGTYEQYF.